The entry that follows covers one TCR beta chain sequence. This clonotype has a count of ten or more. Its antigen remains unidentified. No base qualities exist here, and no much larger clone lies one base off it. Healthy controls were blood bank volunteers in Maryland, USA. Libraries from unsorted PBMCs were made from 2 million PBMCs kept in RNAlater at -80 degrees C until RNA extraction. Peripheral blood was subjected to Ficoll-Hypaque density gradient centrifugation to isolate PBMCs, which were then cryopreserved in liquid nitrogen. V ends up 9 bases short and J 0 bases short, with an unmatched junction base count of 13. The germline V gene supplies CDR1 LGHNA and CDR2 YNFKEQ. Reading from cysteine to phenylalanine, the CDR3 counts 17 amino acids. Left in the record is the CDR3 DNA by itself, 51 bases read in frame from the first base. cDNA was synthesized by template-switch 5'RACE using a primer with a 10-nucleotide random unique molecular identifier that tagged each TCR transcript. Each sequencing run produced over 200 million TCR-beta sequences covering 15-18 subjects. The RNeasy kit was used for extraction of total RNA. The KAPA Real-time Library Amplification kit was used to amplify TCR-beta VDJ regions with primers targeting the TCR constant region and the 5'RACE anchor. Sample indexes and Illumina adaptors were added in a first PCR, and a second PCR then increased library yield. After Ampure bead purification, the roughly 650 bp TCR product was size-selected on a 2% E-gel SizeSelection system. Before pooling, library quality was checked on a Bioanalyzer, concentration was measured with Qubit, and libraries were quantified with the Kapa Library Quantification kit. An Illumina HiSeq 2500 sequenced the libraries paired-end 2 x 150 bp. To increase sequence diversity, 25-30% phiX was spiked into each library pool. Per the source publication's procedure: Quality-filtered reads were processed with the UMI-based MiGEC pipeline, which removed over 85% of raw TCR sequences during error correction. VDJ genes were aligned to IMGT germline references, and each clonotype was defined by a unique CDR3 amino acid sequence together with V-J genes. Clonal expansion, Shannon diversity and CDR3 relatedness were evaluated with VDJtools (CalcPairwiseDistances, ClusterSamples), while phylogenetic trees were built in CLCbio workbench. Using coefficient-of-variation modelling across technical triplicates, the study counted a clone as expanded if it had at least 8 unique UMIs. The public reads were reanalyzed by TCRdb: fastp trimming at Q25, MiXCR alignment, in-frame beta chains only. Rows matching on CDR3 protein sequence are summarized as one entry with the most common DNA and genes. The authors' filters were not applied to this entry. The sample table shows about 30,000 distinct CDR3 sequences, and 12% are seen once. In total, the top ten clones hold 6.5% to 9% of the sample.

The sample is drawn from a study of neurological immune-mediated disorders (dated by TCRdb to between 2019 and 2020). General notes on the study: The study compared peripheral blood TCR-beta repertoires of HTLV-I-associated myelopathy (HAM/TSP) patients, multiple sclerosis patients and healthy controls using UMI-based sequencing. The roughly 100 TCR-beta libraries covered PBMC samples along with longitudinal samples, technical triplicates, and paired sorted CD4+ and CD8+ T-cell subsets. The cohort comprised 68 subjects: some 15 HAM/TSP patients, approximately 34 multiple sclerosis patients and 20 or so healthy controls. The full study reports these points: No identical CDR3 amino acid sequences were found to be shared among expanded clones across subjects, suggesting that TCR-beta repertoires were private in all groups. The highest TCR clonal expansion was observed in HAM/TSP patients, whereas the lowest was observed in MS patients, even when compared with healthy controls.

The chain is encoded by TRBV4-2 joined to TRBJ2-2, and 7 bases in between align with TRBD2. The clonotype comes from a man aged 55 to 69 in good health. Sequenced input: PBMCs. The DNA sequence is TGTGCCAGTACCCCCGGTGGGGGGGGGGCGAACACCGGGGAGCTGTTTTTT. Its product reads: CASTPGGGGANTGELFF.